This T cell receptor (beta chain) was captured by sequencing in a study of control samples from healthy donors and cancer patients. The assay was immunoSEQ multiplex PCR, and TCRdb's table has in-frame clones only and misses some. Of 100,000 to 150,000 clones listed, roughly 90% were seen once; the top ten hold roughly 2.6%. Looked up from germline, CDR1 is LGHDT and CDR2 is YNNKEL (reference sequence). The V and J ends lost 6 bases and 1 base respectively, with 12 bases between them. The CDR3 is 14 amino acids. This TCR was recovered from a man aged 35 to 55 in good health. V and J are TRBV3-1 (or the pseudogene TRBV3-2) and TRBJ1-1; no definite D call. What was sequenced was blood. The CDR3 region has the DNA TGTGCCAGCAGGCTACAGCCCCGGAACACTGAAGCTTTCTTT. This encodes CASRLQPRNTEAFF.